Here is one TCR beta chain with its context. The data derive from a study of blood T cell repertoires in COVID-19. V was clipped by 4 bases and J by 5 bases; unmatched bases: 5. Looked up from germline, CDR1 is LGHNA and CDR2 is YSLEER. CDR3 length: 13 amino acids. Those enrolled in Seattle joined during active infection and were followed longitudinally afterward. Profiled with immunoSEQ multiplex PCR; TCRdb holds only in-frame clones, not every one. The top ten clones hold 3.2% of a sample with approximately 120,000 clones, approximately 85% of them seen once. The sequencing input was peripheral blood. The TCR sequence derives from an elderly woman with COVID-19, enrolled during active disease. The rearrangement joins TRBV4-3 to TRBJ2-7; TRBD2 agrees at 7 bases. The CDR3 region is CASSLAAGDEQYF. CDR3 bases: TGCGCCAGCAGCCTGGCGGCGGGGGACGAGCAGTACTTC.